The next 16 T cell receptor beta chains were all read from a single sample in a study of cytomegalovirus exposure and HLA in healthy donors. 13 Jbeta primers and 60 Vbeta primers were used for the PCR. The repertoire was sequenced with immunoSEQ multiplex PCR; TCRdb's copy has only in-frame clones and lacks some. The table has roughly 130,000 clones, approximately 72% seen once. Sequencing was carried out using PBMCs. The receptors were gathered from a woman aged 55-69 years in good health and CMV-seronegative.

This rearrangement joins TRBV29-1 to TRBJ1-1, with 7 bases matching TRBD1. This CDR3 comprises 14 residues. V trimming: 7 bases; J trimming: 0 bases; junction bases outside the gene matches: 8. Germline CDR1 reads SQVTM; CDR2 reads ANQGSEA. The CDR3 region has the DNA TGCAGCGCCCGTGACACAGGGGTGAACACTGAAGCTTTCTTT. Encoded protein: CSARDTGVNTEAFF.

This clone was detected a few times. This rearrangement joins TRBV6-6 to TRBJ2-7; 10 nucleotides align to TRBD1. CDR3 length: 14 residues. CDR1 and CDR2 (germline): MNHNY, SVGAGI (reference sequence). V shed 4 bases and J 3 bases; nucleotides not matched to a gene: 3. In DNA form, the CDR3 reads TGTGCCAGCAGTTTGGGACAGGGGAGCTACGAGCAGTACTTC. Protein product: CASSLGQGSYEQYF.

This clone has only a few counts. The genes are TRBV7-2 and TRBJ1-2; 7 nucleotides agree with TRBD1. Trimming removed 4 bases from V and 4 bases from J; junction bases left unmatched: 6. The length of the CDR3 is 14 residues. The V gene's germline CDR1 is SGHTA and CDR2 FQGNSA. The CDR3 reads CASSSLRGAYGYTF. DNA of the CDR3: TGTGCCAGCAGCTCACTCAGGGGGGCCTATGGCTACACCTTC.

In this sample, this clone turned up a few times. The chain has TRBV2 and TRBJ2-5, with 10 bases identical to TRBD2. The CDR3 runs 15 residues. With V trimmed by 4 bases and J by 5 bases, 7 bases remained unmatched. CDR1 SNHLY and CDR2 FYNNEI come from the germline V gene. CDR3 sequence (DNA): TGTGCCAGCAGTGCTATAGCGGGAGGTATGGAGACCCAGTACTTC. Protein sequence: CASSAIAGGMETQYF.

The chain combines TRBV14 with TRBJ2-5; 9 bases agree with TRBD2. The CDR3 totals 17 residues. Trimming cost V 3 bases and J 2 bases; bases outside gene matches: 10. Germline CDR1 reads SGHDN; CDR2 reads FVKESK. In nucleotides, the CDR3 is TGTGCCAGCAGCCAGTCCAGCGGGGGGATGATGCAAGAGACCCAGTACTTC. Amino acids: CASSQSSGGMMQETQYF.

This sequence joins TRBV6-5 and TRBJ1-2; possible D gene TRBD1, 5 bases. This CDR3 has 13 residues. Germline CDR1 and CDR2: MNHEY and SVGAGI. V lost 7 bases and J 6 bases, leaving 15 bases between the germline ends. In DNA, the CDR3 is TGTGCCAGCACCCCAGGGAAGGGTGATGGCTACACCTTC. The encoded protein is CASTPGKGDGYTF.

The CDR3 coding sequence is TGTGCCATCAGTGGGCAGGTAGGCGATACGCAGTATTTT. This translates into CAISGQVGDTQYF. This chain connects TRBV10-3 to TRBJ2-3; D remains ambiguous. The CDR3 contains 13 residues. V gave up 4 bases and J gave up 6 bases, with 11 bases separating them. Germline lookup yields CDR1 ENHRY and CDR2 SYGVKD.

The gene calls are TRBV5-1 and TRBJ2-6; tentative D call: TRBD1 (5 bases). The CDR3 is made up of 18 amino acids. The germline V and J ends were trimmed by 4 bases and 0 bases, with 17 bases remaining between them. Germline V gives CDR1 SGHRS, CDR2 YFSETQ. The CDR3 spells CASSEPGMGSSGANVLTF. The CDR3 coding sequence is TGCGCCAGCAGCGAACCAGGGATGGGAAGCTCTGGGGCCAACGTCCTGACTTTC.

This chain uses TRBV27 with TRBJ2-3; 7 bases fit TRBD2. Germline-derived CDR1 and CDR2 are MNHEY and SMNVEV (reference sequence). J gave up 4 bases and V 1 base, and 5 bases lay outside the gene matches. The CDR3 length is 15 residues. Written as DNA, the CDR3 is TGTGCCAGCAGTTTATTATCGGGGAGGGCAGATACGCAGTATTTT. This codes for CASSLLSGRADTQYF.

Only a few counts were recorded for this clone. The J gene is TRBJ2-1, the V gene TRBV5-6, with 11 bases matching TRBD1. There are 18 residues in the CDR3. Trimming cost V 1 base and J 11 bases; bases outside gene matches: 17. Germline V CDR1 and CDR2: SGHDT, YYEEEE. DNA for the CDR3: TGTGCCAGCAGCTTGAGTTCAGCAGGCGGACAGGGGGCTAATCAGCAGTTCTTC. Its protein is CASSLSSAGGQGANQQFF.

The chain combines TRBV5-6 with TRBJ2-3; 8 positions agree with TRBD2. Trimming removed 1 base from V and 6 bases from J; junction bases left unmatched: 10. CDR1 and CDR2 (germline): SGHDT, YYEEEE. The CDR3 is 16 residues long. This CDR3 is CASSLFTGGSLDTQYF. CDR3 coding DNA: TGTGCCAGCAGCTTGTTTACGGGGGGGAGTCTGGATACGCAGTATTTT.

The chain carries TRBV19 and TRBJ1-2, with 10 positions matching TRBD1. After removal of 5 bases from V and 2 bases from J, the junction contained 8 bases not matched to a gene. The CDR3 contains 16 residues. The germline V gene has CDR1 LNHDA and CDR2 SQIVND (reference sequence). CDR3 bases: TGTGCCAGTAGTCCCGCGGGGGGACAGGGGAACTATGGCTACACCTTC. Translated, it gives CASSPAGGQGNYGYTF.

This chain uses TRBV2 with TRBJ2-3; D is possibly TRBD1 (6 bases). The CDR3 extends over 15 amino acids. Per the germline V gene, CDR1 is SNHLY and CDR2 is FYNNEI. V lost 4 bases to trimming and J lost 0 bases, with 11 bases between them. In nucleotides, the CDR3 is TGTGCCAGCAGTGCGGACAGATCTAGCACAGATACGCAGTATTTT. Its translation: CASSADRSSTDTQYF.

The chain uses TRBV27 and TRBJ2-2; a possible D gene is TRBD2 (5 bases). Germline V gene data show CDR1 as MNHEY and CDR2 as SMNVEV (reference sequence). The CDR3 length is 14 residues. Trimming cost V 6 bases and J 4 bases, with 12 bases left between them. CDR3 sequence reads: CASRTSSSTGELFF. The CDR3 region has the DNA TGTGCCAGCAGAACTAGTAGTTCCACCGGGGAGCTGTTTTTT.

In this sample, this clone turned up a few times. This sequence joins TRBV7-8 and TRBJ2-3; TRBD2 agrees at 11 bases. In germline, CDR1 is SGHVS, CDR2 FQNEAQ. V shed 1 base, J shed 2 bases, and the junction held 8 bases outside the gene matches. The CDR3 consists of 18 residues. CDR3 region: CASSLGLAGGISTDTQYF. The CDR3 DNA sequence: TGTGCCAGCAGCTTAGGGCTAGCGGGGGGCATTTCCACAGATACGCAGTATTTT.

The V gene is TRBV5-6, the J gene TRBJ1-1; D might be TRBD1 (6 bases). From germline, CDR1 is SGHDT and CDR2 YYEEEE. The CDR3 covers 15 residues. Deletions cut 5 bases from V and 1 base from J, with 15 bases between. CDR3 sequence: CASRGGPQTNTEAFF. Written as DNA, the CDR3 is TGTGCCAGCAGGGGGGGGCCACAGACGAACACTGAAGCTTTCTTT.